This T cell receptor beta chain was found in a study of a mutant IDH1 vaccine in newly diagnosed glioma. Concerning this clone itself: Its antigen is currently unknown.

TCRdb's copy holds only in-frame clones and misses some; the assay was immunoSEQ multiplex PCR. The sample shows over 30,000 clones, around 90% of them seen only once. V gave up 3 bases and J gave up 3 bases; unmatched junction bases: 6. CDR1 is SGHRS and CDR2 is YFSETQ in the germline V gene. This CDR3 has 15 residues. Sample time point: week 47, end of study. Doses consisted of 300 ug of mutant IDH1 20-mer peptide each, paired with topical imiquimod. Eight vaccinations went to patients in weeks 1, 3, 5, 7, 11, 15, 19, 23. The chain recombines TRBV5-1 with TRBJ2-1; 7 positions match TRBD1. Material: PBMCs, obtained from a glioma patient whose treatment included an IDH1 peptide vaccine. This receptor was obtained from a woman aged 35 to 49 with glioma. The CDR3 region has the DNA TGCGCCAGCAGCTATACCTGGGACAGCTACAATGAGCAGTTCTTC. The encoded protein is CASSYTWDSYNEQFF.